These T cell receptor beta chains were read from a single sample in a study of resident and recirculating memory T cells in vitiligo. Sequencing was performed with immunoSEQ multiplex PCR; in TCRdb, only in-frame clones are kept and a portion is missing. The sample carries tens of thousands of clones, under 95% recorded once. Sample: blood. These receptors all stem from a male donor with vitiligo. Both conserved end residues are part of each CDR3. Fields, in order: D gene, V gene, clone size, J gene, CDR3 DNA, CDR3 protein. A D gene is named only where the DNA matches it firmly. Expanded clones get a size class; other rows say once, few or many, or leave the size out.

NA	TRBV13	NA	TRBJ2-1	TGTGCCAGCAGCTTAGGGGGTTGGGCCTTCAATGAGCAGTTCTTC	CASSLGGWAFNEQFF
TRBD2	TRBV2	NA	TRBJ2-1	TGTGCCAGCAATAAGGGACTAGCCTACAATGAGCAGTTCTTC	CASNKGLAYNEQFF
NA	TRBV7-3	NA	TRBJ2-1	TGTGCCAGCAGCCCCCCTCGTGGCCAAGGGCCGGGGGAGCAGTTCTTC	CASSPPRGQGPGEQFF
NA	TRBV11-2	NA	TRBJ1-4	TGTGCCAGCAGCTCACCCCGGGAAAAACTGTTTTTT	CASSSPREKLFF
NA	TRBV12-2	NA	TRBJ1-1	TGTGCAAGTCGCTTAGCGGTCCTGGACAGGGAGTCTGAAGCTTTCTTT	CASRLAVLDRESEAFF
TRBD1	TRBV5-1	NA	TRBJ1-1	TGCGCCAGCAGCCCGGAGGGGACAGGCGGGGCTGAAGCTTTCTTT	CASSPEGTGGAEAFF
TRBD2	TRBV6-5	NA	TRBJ2-2	TGTGCCAGCAGTACGGGACTAGCGGGAGCCGGGGAGCTGTTTTTT	CASSTGLAGAGELFF
NA	TRBV11-2	NA	TRBJ1-4	TGTGCCAGCAGCCCCAGGGTTCAGGAAAAACTGTTTTTT	CASSPRVQEKLFF
NA	TRBV28	once	TRBJ2-6	TGTGCCAGCAGCTACGGAGGTTCTGGGGCCAACGTCCTGACTTTC	CASSYGGSGANVLTF
NA	TRBV11-2	NA	TRBJ1-2	TGTGCCAGCAGGACCATTAGGGGCCGGCGAGCTAACTATGGCTACACCTTC	CASRTIRGRRANYGYTF
TRBD2	TRBV7-8	NA	TRBJ2-7	TGTGCCAGCAGCTTAACCGGGACTAGCGGGAGTAAGGCCTACGAGCAGTACTTC	CASSLTGTSGSKAYEQYF
NA	TRBV7-2	NA	TRBJ1-5	TGTGCCAGCAGCTCCCCGACACTCCGGCTAAACCCCCAGCATTTT	CASSSPTLRLNPQHF
TRBD1	TRBV28	NA	TRBJ1-1	TGTGCCAGACCCGACAGGGGAGGTGAACGGAACACTGAAGCTTTCTTT	CARPDRGGERNTEAFF
TRBD1	TRBV28	NA	TRBJ1-4	TGTGCCAGCAGTTTATCACAGGGGGCTTTAGGTGAAAAACTGTTTTTT	CASSLSQGALGEKLFF
TRBD1	TRBV28	NA	TRBJ2-7	TGTGCCAGCGCAGCAGGGGGCCTCAGCTCCTACGAGCAGTACTTC	CASAAGGLSSYEQYF
TRBD1	TRBV28	NA	TRBJ1-5	TGTGCCAGCAGTTTAAGGACAGGGGCCCTGACAGGGCAGCCCCAGCATTTT	CASSLRTGALTGQPQHF
TRBD1	TRBV7-9	NA	TRBJ2-5	TGTGCCAGCACCGGGACAGTTCAAGAGACCCAGTACTTC	CASTGTVQETQYF
NA	TRBV7-9	NA	TRBJ1-5	TGTGCCAGCAGCTCACCCCCCGGGACTCCGGACCATCAGCCCCAGCATTTT	CASSSPPGTPDHQPQHF
TRBD2	TRBV7-2	NA	TRBJ2-5	TGTGCCAGCAGCTCTCGGACTAGCGGGAGAGGTCAGGAGACCCAGTACTTC	CASSSRTSGRGQETQYF
NA	TRBV7-3	NA	TRBJ2-3	TGTGCCAGCAGCTTAATGGGGACTGGTGTTAGAGCTAGCACAGATACGCAGTATTTT	CASSLMGTGVRASTDTQYF
TRBD2	TRBV4-3	NA	TRBJ2-1	TGCGCCAGCAGCCCAACCCCCCGGACTAGCGGGACCAACAATGAGCAGTTCTTC	CASSPTPRTSGTNNEQFF
NA	TRBV14	NA	TRBJ2-7	TGTGCCAGCAGCCAAGGCGGTTTAAGGTTCTACGAGCAGTACTTC	CASSQGGLRFYEQYF
NA	TRBV28	NA	TRBJ1-1	TGTGCCAGCTCCTTCAAAGAGGGTGATGAAGCTTTCTTT	CASSFKEGDEAFF
NA	TRBV19	NA	TRBJ2-7	TGTGCCAGTAGCCTCCGGGACACTAGGTACGAGCAGTACTTC	CASSLRDTRYEQYF
TRBD1	TRBV7-6	NA	TRBJ1-1	TGTGCCAGCAGCGCCGGACAGGGAGAAGCTTTCTTT	CASSAGQGEAFF
TRBD1	TRBV19	NA	TRBJ2-1	TGTGCCAGTAATACCAGGGGCCAGGGGGCGTTGATCTATGAGCAGTTCTTC	CASNTRGQGALIYEQFF
NA	TRBV7-2	NA	TRBJ1-2	TGTGCCAGCAGCTCCCGCCGGAACAGAAACTATGGCTACACCTTC	CASSSRRNRNYGYTF
TRBD1	TRBV5-1	NA	TRBJ1-4	TGCGCCAGCAGCTTGGAGGGGACAGAGAGTGAAAAACTGTTTTTT	CASSLEGTESEKLFF
NA	TRBV5-1	NA	TRBJ2-5	TGCGCCAGCAGCTCGGAACTAGGAGAGACCCAGTACTTC	CASSSELGETQYF
TRBD2	TRBV7-2	NA	TRBJ2-7	TGTGCCAGCACCGCGTACCTAGCGGGTGGCGAGCAGTACTTC	CASTAYLAGGEQYF
TRBD1	TRBV19	once	TRBJ2-7	TGTGCCAGTAGTCCCTGGGGACAGACCTACGAGCAGTACTTC	CASSPWGQTYEQYF
NA	TRBV18	NA	TRBJ1-1	TGTGCCAGCTCACCAAATAGTGGGGGCAGGGGCACTGAAGCTTTCTTT	CASSPNSGGRGTEAFF
TRBD1	TRBV30	NA	TRBJ1-1	TGTGCCTGGAGTTCACAGGGGACTGAAGCTTTCTTT	CAWSSQGTEAFF
TRBD1	TRBV5-1	NA	TRBJ2-3	TGCGCCAGCAGCTGGACAGGGGCCTCCACAGATACGCAGTATTTT	CASSWTGASTDTQYF
NA	TRBV6-5	NA	TRBJ1-1	TGTGCCAGCAGCCGGGGGTGGGACACTGAAGCTTTCTTT	CASSRGWDTEAFF
NA	TRBV11-3	NA	TRBJ1-1	TGTGCCAGCAGCTTAGATAGTCCGAAAGCTTTCTTT	CASSLDSPKAFF
TRBD2	TRBV11-2	once	TRBJ2-1	TGTGCCAGCAGAACTCGGGGTAGCGGGAGTCGGAATGAGCAGTTCTTC	CASRTRGSGSRNEQFF
NA	TRBV28	once	TRBJ2-3	TGTGCCAGCAGCCCGCGGGGTACGCAGTATTTT	CASSPRGTQYF
TRBD2	TRBV9	NA	TRBJ2-7	TGTGCCAGCAGGCCGAGTAGCGGGAGCTCGGGTGAGCAGTACTTC	CASRPSSGSSGEQYF
TRBD1	TRBV9	once	TRBJ2-7	TGTGCCAGCAGCGGGGACAGCTACGAGCAGTACTTC	CASSGDSYEQYF
TRBD2	TRBV9	NA	TRBJ2-5	TGTGCCAGCAGCCCCCAACTAGCGGGAGGGCGTGAGACCCAGTACTTC	CASSPQLAGGRETQYF
NA	TRBV9	NA	TRBJ2-7	TGTGCCAGCAGCCCTCGAGAGGGTCACTACGAGCAGTACTTC	CASSPREGHYEQYF
TRBD2	TRBV11-3	NA	TRBJ2-1	TGTGCCAGCAGACCTAGCGGCGTTTACAATGAGCAGTTCTTC	CASRPSGVYNEQFF
NA	TRBV7-3	NA	TRBJ2-1	TGTGCCAGCAGCTTAGGTAGCAACTACGATGAGCAGTTCTTC	CASSLGSNYDEQFF
NA	TRBV7-9	NA	TRBJ2-7	TGTGCCAGCAGCTCGAGACAGGTCGACGAGCAGTACTTC	CASSSRQVDEQYF
TRBD1	TRBV7-3	NA	TRBJ2-3	TGTGCCAGCAGCGGTACAGGGGGAACAGATACGCAGTATTTT	CASSGTGGTDTQYF
NA	TRBV11-1	NA	TRBJ2-5	TGTGCCAGCAGCCCAACTGCGGACAGTTACAGACAGACCCAGTACTTC	CASSPTADSYRQTQYF
TRBD2	TRBV25-1	NA	TRBJ2-5	TGTGCCAGCAGTGAGTTGGGGGGGTTGGGTCACCAAGAGACCCAGTACTTC	CASSELGGLGHQETQYF
NA	TRBV5-1	NA	TRBJ1-1	TGCGCCAGCAGCTGGGGACTTATGAACACTGAAGCTTTCTTT	CASSWGLMNTEAFF
NA	TRBV7-8	NA	TRBJ1-1	TGTGCCAGCAGCTTAAATGGGGCGCGGAACACTGAAGCTTTCTTT	CASSLNGARNTEAFF
TRBD1	TRBV5-1	NA	TRBJ1-4	TGCGCCAGCAGCTACGAAGGGGGCGACGAAAAACTGTTTTTT	CASSYEGGDEKLFF
TRBD2	TRBV11-2	NA	TRBJ2-3	TGTGCCAGCAACCTAATAGCGGGAGGGCATGGGGGGCAGTATTTT	CASNLIAGGHGGQYF
TRBD1	TRBV9	NA	TRBJ2-1	TGTGCCAGGGCGAAGGGGGCCCTCTCGGGCAATGAGCAGTTCTTC	CARAKGALSGNEQFF
TRBD1	TRBV19	NA	TRBJ1-5	TGTGCCAGTAGTATAGCCGGGACAGGGTCTTCGAAGGAACATTTT	CASSIAGTGSSKEHF
TRBD1	TRBV13	NA	TRBJ2-5	TGTGCCAGCAGTTTCCGGGACAGGGGGCGCTCCCAGTACTTC	CASSFRDRGRSQYF
NA	TRBV2	NA	TRBJ2-2	TGTGCCAGCAGTGAGGGGCTGGTAGGCGGGGAGCTGTTTTTT	CASSEGLVGGELFF
NA	TRBV9	NA	TRBJ2-7	TGTGCCAGCAGCGTAGGACAGAAAGTAGGTGATGGGCAGTACTTC	CASSVGQKVGDGQYF
TRBD2	TRBV5-3	NA	TRBJ2-7	TGTGCTCCAGGCGGGGGACTAGCGGGAGATTGGGGGGAGCAGTACTTC	CAPGGGLAGDWGEQYF
TRBD1	TRBV9	NA	TRBJ2-5	TGTGCCAGCAGCACAGAGGGACAGGGCTTCGAGAGAAAGACCCAGTACTTC	CASSTEGQGFERKTQYF